Listed below are T cell receptor beta chains from one sample, sequenced in a study of T-cell memory formation after mild COVID-19. TCRdb reprocessed the 5' RACE reads with MiXCR, giving one entry per CDR3 protein. The data contain 250,000 to 350,000 distinct CDR3 sequences, roughly 21% of them seen just once; the ten biggest clones take up more than 20%. The sample consisted of PBMCs or a T cell subset sorted from them (not recorded which). These receptors all stem from a man younger than 30 who had mild COVID-19 (a few samples of this study predate the infection). Cell type and time point are not known. The CDR3 runs from the conserved cysteine through the conserved F or W. Fields, in order: D gene, V gene, clone size, J gene, CDR3 protein, CDR3 DNA. The D gene is left open where the match is weak. The size of a clone is reported for some rows only, either as once, few or many, or as a class for expanded clones.

D gene: NA; V gene: TRBV7-2; clone size: NA; J gene: TRBJ1-5; CDR3 protein: CASSPGYNQPQHF; CDR3 DNA: TGTGCCAGCAGCCCAGGGTACAATCAGCCCCAGCATTTT
D gene: NA; V gene: TRBV20-1; clone size: few; J gene: TRBJ1-5; CDR3 protein: CSARRGSGNQPQHF; CDR3 DNA: TGCAGTGCTAGGCGGGGGTCGGGCAATCAGCCCCAGCATTTT
D gene: NA; V gene: TRBV24-1; clone size: NA; J gene: TRBJ2-2; CDR3 protein: CATRWGDAGELFF; CDR3 DNA: TGTGCCACCAGGTGGGGGGACGCCGGGGAGCTGTTTTTT
D gene: TRBD1; V gene: TRBV20-1; clone size: few; J gene: TRBJ1-1; CDR3 protein: CSARSDRVTEAFF; CDR3 DNA: TGCAGTGCTAGATCGGACAGGGTCACTGAAGCTTTCTTT
D gene: NA; V gene: TRBV11-2; clone size: few; J gene: TRBJ1-4; CDR3 protein: CASSSSGEINEKLFF; CDR3 DNA: TGTGCCAGCAGCTCCTCGGGGGAGATTAATGAAAAACTGTTTTTT
D gene: NA; V gene: TRBV6-6; clone size: NA; J gene: TRBJ2-5; CDR3 protein: CASSYRDQETQYF; CDR3 DNA: TGTGCCAGCAGTTACAGGGACCAAGAGACCCAGTACTTC
D gene: NA; V gene: TRBV28; clone size: NA; J gene: TRBJ2-1; CDR3 protein: CASSWAAADEQFF; CDR3 DNA: TGTGCCAGCAGTTGGGCGGCCGCGGATGAGCAGTTCTTC
D gene: NA; V gene: TRBV5-1; clone size: few; J gene: TRBJ2-1; CDR3 protein: CASSLSGDSYNEQFF; CDR3 DNA: TGCGCCAGCAGCTTGTCGGGGGACTCCTACAATGAGCAGTTCTTC
D gene: NA; V gene: TRBV18; clone size: NA; J gene: TRBJ2-7; CDR3 protein: CASSPDVVKQYF; CDR3 DNA: TGTGCCAGCTCACCAGATGTAGTTAAGCAGTACTTC
D gene: TRBD1; V gene: TRBV20-1; clone size: once; J gene: TRBJ1-5; CDR3 protein: CSARVQGAPNQPQHF; CDR3 DNA: TGCAGTGCTAGAGTACAGGGGGCGCCTAATCAGCCCCAGCATTTT
D gene: TRBD2; V gene: TRBV28; clone size: few; J gene: TRBJ2-2; CDR3 protein: CASSFGASGGLTGELFF; CDR3 DNA: TGTGCCAGCAGTTTCGGGGCTAGCGGGGGGCTCACCGGGGAGCTGTTTTTT
D gene: NA; V gene: TRBV9; clone size: few; J gene: TRBJ1-1; CDR3 protein: CASSVGVGGSTEAFF; CDR3 DNA: TGTGCCAGCAGCGTAGGGGTCGGCGGGAGCACTGAAGCTTTCTTT
D gene: NA; V gene: TRBV20-1; clone size: few; J gene: TRBJ1-1; CDR3 protein: CRGWGTEAFF; CDR3 DNA: TGCAGGGGGTGGGGGACTGAAGCTTTCTTT
D gene: NA; V gene: TRBV4-1; clone size: NA; J gene: TRBJ2-7; CDR3 protein: CASRPQGTYEQYF; CDR3 DNA: TGCGCCAGCAGGCCACAGGGCACCTACGAGCAGTACTTC
D gene: NA; V gene: TRBV12-3/TRBV12-4; clone size: few; J gene: TRBJ1-2; CDR3 protein: CASSLEGDFHF; CDR3 DNA: TGTGCCAGCAGTTTAGAAGGGGACTTTCATTTC
D gene: NA; V gene: TRBV4-3; clone size: NA; J gene: TRBJ2-2; CDR3 protein: CASSPRQNTGELFF; CDR3 DNA: TGCGCCAGCAGCCCAAGGCAGAACACCGGGGAGCTGTTTTTT
D gene: TRBD1; V gene: TRBV12-3/TRBV12-4; clone size: NA; J gene: TRBJ2-2; CDR3 protein: CASTSRQGVTGELFF; CDR3 DNA: TGTGCCAGCACCTCTAGACAGGGGGTCACCGGGGAGCTGTTTTTT
D gene: NA; V gene: TRBV4-3; clone size: NA; J gene: TRBJ1-2; CDR3 protein: CASSQSKANYGYTF; CDR3 DNA: TGCGCCAGCAGCCAGTCGAAGGCGAACTATGGCTACACCTTC
D gene: TRBD2; V gene: TRBV6-4; clone size: few; J gene: TRBJ2-2; CDR3 protein: CASTPPGGDTNTGELFF; CDR3 DNA: TGTGCCAGCACTCCACCCGGGGGGGATACGAACACCGGGGAGCTGTTTTTT
D gene: NA; V gene: TRBV5-4; clone size: few; J gene: TRBJ2-3; CDR3 protein: CASSPPDSTDTQYF; CDR3 DNA: TGTGCCTCAAGCCCCCCGGATAGCACAGATACGCAGTATTTT
D gene: TRBD2; V gene: TRBV6-5; clone size: many; J gene: TRBJ2-5; CDR3 protein: CASSYGASGGAETQYF; CDR3 DNA: TGTGCCAGCAGTTACGGGGCTAGCGGGGGGGCAGAGACCCAGTACTTC
D gene: NA; V gene: TRBV7-2; clone size: few; J gene: TRBJ2-3; CDR3 protein: CASSLGGTTDTQYF; CDR3 DNA: TGTGCCAGCAGCTTGGGCGGGACCACAGATACGCAGTATTTT
D gene: TRBD2; V gene: TRBV18; clone size: NA; J gene: TRBJ2-1; CDR3 protein: CASSPDPGGNEQFF; CDR3 DNA: TGTGCCAGCTCACCCGATCCGGGGGGCAATGAGCAGTTCTTC
D gene: NA; V gene: TRBV5-1; clone size: NA; J gene: TRBJ1-3; CDR3 protein: CASSLDRGVGNTIYF; CDR3 DNA: TGCGCCAGCAGCTTGGACCGGGGAGTGGGAAACACCATATATTTT
D gene: NA; V gene: TRBV7-2; clone size: NA; J gene: TRBJ2-5; CDR3 protein: CASRNDRAGKTQYF; CDR3 DNA: TGTGCCAGCAGGAACGACAGGGCGGGGAAGACCCAGTACTTC
D gene: TRBD2; V gene: TRBV11-2; clone size: many; J gene: TRBJ2-1; CDR3 protein: CASSSLAGTINNEQFF; CDR3 DNA: TGTGCCAGCAGCTCTCTAGCGGGGACGATCAACAATGAGCAGTTCTTC
D gene: NA; V gene: TRBV2; clone size: NA; J gene: TRBJ2-2; CDR3 protein: CASSEQHRELFF; CDR3 DNA: TGTGCCAGCAGTGAGCAACATAGGGAGCTGTTTTTT
D gene: NA; V gene: TRBV12-3/TRBV12-4; clone size: many; J gene: TRBJ1-1; CDR3 protein: CASSLSEVNTEAFF; CDR3 DNA: TGTGCCAGCAGTTTATCGGAAGTGAACACTGAAGCTTTCTTT
D gene: TRBD1; V gene: TRBV20-1; clone size: few; J gene: TRBJ1-6; CDR3 protein: CSALGQNYNSPLHF; CDR3 DNA: TGCAGTGCCCTGGGACAGAACTATAATTCACCCCTCCACTTT
D gene: NA; V gene: TRBV20-1; clone size: few; J gene: TRBJ1-1; CDR3 protein: CSASTTRGLGRPNTEAFF; CDR3 DNA: TGCAGTGCTAGTACGACCAGGGGCCTAGGACGTCCCAACACTGAAGCTTTCTTT
D gene: NA; V gene: TRBV6-5; clone size: NA; J gene: TRBJ2-1; CDR3 protein: CASSYMQGSSYNEQFF; CDR3 DNA: TGTGCCAGCAGTTACATGCAGGGGTCGTCCTACAATGAGCAGTTCTTC
D gene: NA; V gene: TRBV7-2; clone size: NA; J gene: TRBJ2-1; CDR3 protein: CATSTSYNEQFF; CDR3 DNA: TGTGCCACCTCGACCTCCTACAATGAGCAGTTCTTC
D gene: TRBD1; V gene: TRBV5-1; clone size: NA; J gene: TRBJ1-5; CDR3 protein: CASSLGQGVGNQPQHF; CDR3 DNA: TGCGCCAGCAGCTTGGGACAGGGAGTGGGCAATCAGCCCCAGCATTTT
D gene: TRBD1; V gene: TRBV7-9; clone size: NA; J gene: TRBJ2-5; CDR3 protein: CASSPTRLTPGQGETQYF; CDR3 DNA: TGTGCCAGCAGCCCTACGCGCCTTACACCGGGACAGGGAGAGACCCAGTACTTC